This T cell receptor (beta chain) was identified during a study of blood T cell repertoires in COVID-19. Per the original data handling: Reference gene primers were amplified, and this amplification served to estimate nucleated cell counts. Generated by immunoSEQ multiplex PCR, the TCRdb table keeps only in-frame clones and is missing some. V and J calls and clone size are those listed in that table; D and trimming were worked out from the DNA. The table records 70,000 to 100,000 clones, about two thirds of them present only once. Germline-derived CDR1 and CDR2 are LGHNA and YSLEER. Trimming cost V 1 base and J 8 bases; bases outside gene matches: 2. This CDR3 contains 13 residues.

This chain links TRBV4-3 with TRBJ1-2, with 9 nucleotides matching TRBD1. Material: peripheral blood. This sequence was found in a woman aged 60-75 years in a cohort sampled during active or convalescent COVID-19. DNA for the CDR3: TGCGCCAGCAGCCAAGGGACAGGGGACGGCTACACCTTC. Translation: CASSQGTGDGYTF.